This entry describes one T cell receptor beta chain. This specimen belongs to a study of shared clonotypes between healthy human individuals. Assay execution proceeded at the deep level. The method was immunoSEQ multiplex PCR; TCRdb's version includes in-frame clones alone and lacks a portion of them. The top ten clones hold around 14% of a sample with hundreds of thousands of clones, around 75% of them seen once. Within Nashville, Tennessee resided all donors, each a Caucasian adult. The sequence derives from a woman between 40 and 50 years old in good health. Some clones in this sample may be carry-over from other donors' samples. Material for sequencing was PBMCs.

The DNA of the CDR3 is TGTGCCAGCAGCTTAGGTCCTGGGAGGGCCTACGAGCAGTACTTC. This codes for CASSLGPGRAYEQYF. The rearrangement uses TRBV7-2 and TRBJ2-7; 7 bases map to TRBD2. The CDR3 consists of 15 residues. Looked up from germline, CDR1 is SGHTA and CDR2 is FQGNSA. The V and J ends lost 1 base and 2 bases, in that order; junction bases with no gene match: 5. The full variable domain, its missing parts supplied by reference TRBV7-2 and TRBJ2-7, is GAGVSQSPSNKVTEKGKDVELRCDPISGHTALYWYRQSLGQGLEFLIYFQGNSAPDKSGLPSDRFSAERTGGSVSTLTIQRTQQEDSAVYLCASSLGPGRAYEQYFGPGTRLTVT.